This is a list of T cell receptor beta chains from one sample in a study of CD8+CD57+ T cells in acquired aplastic anemia. TCRdb processed the reads anew with MiXCR; each CDR3 protein has one entry. The sample holds around 500,000 distinct CDR3 sequences, about a third seen once. Sequenced input: sorted CD4+, CD8+, or CD8+CD57+ T cells (not recorded which) from PBMCs. Source of these receptors: a human donor with aplastic anemia. Each CDR3 is given with its conserved first and last residue. A D gene is named only where the DNA matches it firmly. The size of a clone is reported for some rows only, either as once, few or many, or as a class for expanded clones.

v_call	j_call	d_call	clone_size	cdr3_nt	cdr3_aa
TRBV7-8	TRBJ2-3	.	few	TGTGCCAGCAGCTTATCAGGAAAAGGGGCAGATACGCAGTATTTT	CASSLSGKGADTQYF
TRBV10-1	TRBJ2-7	.	many	TGCGCCAGCAGTGGTGAGGTTACCTACGAGCAGCACTTC	CASSGEVTYEQHF
TRBV5-1	TRBJ1-2	.	few	TGCGCCAGCAGCTTGGGACAAAACCAGAAATTCTATGGCTACACCTTC	CASSLGQNQKFYGYTF
TRBV19	TRBJ1-2	TRBD1	.	TGTGCCAGTAATACGCGGGGACAGGGGGCCTATGGCTACACCTTC	CASNTRGQGAYGYTF
TRBV11-2	TRBJ2-6	.	.	TGTGCCAGCAGCTTAGCTACTGGGGCCAGCGTCCTGACTTTC	CASSLATGASVLTF
TRBV20-1	TRBJ2-7	.	many	TGCACCCCCCAGCGGAGCTCCTACGAGCAGTACTTC	CTPQRSSYEQYF
TRBV20-1	TRBJ2-7	TRBD1	.	TGCAGTGCTGGAGGGACAGGGGCTGGCTACGAGCAGTACTTC	CSAGGTGAGYEQYF
TRBV5-4	TRBJ2-3	.	.	TGTGCCAGCAGCTTGGCTTCCAGCGCCGTCACAGATACGCAGTATTTT	CASSLASSAVTDTQYF
TRBV19	TRBJ2-7	.	.	TGTGCCAGTAGTATATCAGGGGGAGGCGAGCAGTACTTC	CASSISGGGEQYF
TRBV10-2	TRBJ1-6	.	many	TGCGCCAGCAGTGGACAGGAGACTGGGTCCCTCCACTTT	CASSGQETGSLHF
TRBV5-1	TRBJ1-1	.	many	TGCGCCAGCAGCTTGGGGCAGGGAGGTAACACTGAAGCTTTCTTT	CASSLGQGGNTEAFF
TRBV3-1	TRBJ1-3	.	.	TGTGCCAGCAGCCGAGAGGGTACTGGAAACACCATATATTTT	CASSREGTGNTIYF
TRBV30	TRBJ2-5	.	.	TGTGCCGGGGGGCCCGGAGGGACCCAGTACTTC	CAGGPGGTQYF
TRBV6-2/TRBV6-3	TRBJ2-3	TRBD2	few	TGTGCCAGCAGTTACGGGAAAGAGCGGGGGGGTGACACAGATACGCAGTATTTT	CASSYGKERGGDTDTQYF
TRBV2	TRBJ2-7	TRBD2	many	TGTGCCAGCAGGCCGGGACTAGCGACCGAGCAGTACTTC	CASRPGLATEQYF
TRBV20-1	TRBJ2-3	TRBD2	.	TGCAGTGCAGGACTAGCGGGGGTAGCAGATACGCAGTATTTT	CSAGLAGVADTQYF
TRBV5-4	TRBJ2-7	TRBD1	few	TGTGCCAGCAGCCGGGACAGGCACTACGAGCAGTACTTC	CASSRDRHYEQYF
TRBV20-1	TRBJ1-2	TRBD1	many	TGCAGTGCTAGAGATCCTAGGACAGGGTTGCTCTATGGCTACACCTTC	CSARDPRTGLLYGYTF
TRBV12-5	TRBJ1-6	.	.	TGTGCTAGTGGTTTGGTTCTGGGGTTTAATTCACCCCTCCACTTT	CASGLVLGFNSPLHF
TRBV29-1	TRBJ1-2	.	.	TGCAGCGTATCTGCCGCTTCCTATGGCTACACCTTC	CSVSAASYGYTF
TRBV19	TRBJ2-1	.	.	TGTGCCAGTAAATCCAATTCACATAATGAGCAGTTCTTC	CASKSNSHNEQFF